What follows are 28 T cell receptor beta chains derived from one specimen sequenced in a study of T-cell memory formation after mild COVID-19. TCRdb reanalysed the 5' RACE reads using MiXCR and keeps one entry per CDR3 protein. The table records some 450,000 distinct CDR3 sequences, under 20% of them present only once. Sample: PBMCs or a T cell subset sorted from them (not recorded which). These receptors all come from a man aged 18 to 35 who had mild COVID-19 (a few samples of this study predate the infection). Cell type and time point are not known.

The DNA for the CDR3 is TGTGCCATCAGTGGACCCTACGAGCAGTACTTC. Its protein is CAISGPYEQYF. The rearrangement joins TRBV10-3 to TRBJ2-7, with no clear D. CDR1 is ENHRY and CDR2 is SYGVKD in the germline V gene. This CDR3 has 11 amino acids. V gave up 4 bases and J gave up 2 bases, with 3 bases separating them.

This clonotype was found a few times. The chain couples TRBV7-2 to TRBJ2-5; D ambiguous. The CDR3 loop spans 14 amino acids. The V end was cut by 1 base, the J end by 5 bases, with 11 bases between. CDR1 and CDR2 from the germline V gene are SGHTA and FQGNSA. The CDR3 sequence: CASSLGMPGETQYF. CDR3 sequence (DNA): TGTGCCAGCAGCTTAGGGATGCCCGGGGAGACCCAGTACTTC. The full variable domain, rest sourced from reference TRBV7-2 and TRBJ2-5, is GAGVSQSPSNKVTEKGKDVELRCDPISGHTALYWYRQSLGQGLEFLIYFQGNSAPDKSGLPSDRFSAERTGGSVSTLTIQRTQQEDSAVYLCASSLGMPGETQYFGPGTRLLVL.

This clonotype was detected a few times. The chain recombines TRBV9 with TRBJ2-1; 10 bases align to TRBD2. Germline assignment: CDR1 SGDLS and CDR2 YYNGEE. This CDR3 has 15 residues. With 4 bases clipped from V and 5 bases from J, the junction kept 6 bases outside the gene matches. The CDR3 nucleotides read TGTGCCAGCAGCCCTCACCTAGCGGGGGACAATGAGCAGTTCTTC. Its protein is CASSPHLAGDNEQFF.

The chain combines TRBV20-1 with TRBJ2-7, with D tentatively TRBD1 (6 bases). Germline V gene lookup returns CDR1 DFQATT and CDR2 SNEGSKA (reference sequence). There are 12 residues in the CDR3. Trimming took 3 bases from V and 8 from J, leaving 14 bases between them. DNA for the CDR3: TGCAGTGCTAGCCAACAGGGCCGTCAGCAGTACGTC. Its translation: CSASQQGRQQYV.

V gene TRBV20-1 combines with J gene TRBJ1-4; TRBD1 matches at 9 bases. Looked up from germline, CDR1 is DFQATT and CDR2 is SNEGSKA (reference sequence). CDR3 length equals 14 residues. V shed 0 bases and J 8 bases; nucleotides not matched to a gene: 4. The CDR3 region is CSARDTGGEEKLFF. CDR3 DNA: TGCAGTGCTAGAGATACAGGGGGCGAAGAAAAACTGTTTTTT.

This clonotype was found a few times. J is TRBJ2-7 and V is TRBV20-1, with 11 bases aligning to TRBD2. There are 13 residues in the CDR3. V lost 6 bases to trimming and J lost 4 bases; unmatched junction nucleotides: 5. The germline V gene has CDR1 DFQATT and CDR2 SNEGSKA (reference sequence). The CDR3, as DNA: TGCAGTGCCCCGACTAGCGGGGCATACGAGCAGTACTTC. This sequence encodes CSAPTSGAYEQYF.

This clonotype was picked up a small number of times. The chain joins TRBV28 to TRBJ2-7, with TRBD2 as a possible D gene (5 bases). There are 12 residues in the CDR3. V dropped 4 bases and J dropped 3 bases, with 7 bases sitting between them. Germline V gives CDR1 MDHEN, CDR2 SYDVKM. The CDR3 coding sequence is TGTGCCAGCAGTTGGGGAGACTACGAGCAGTACGTC. Its translation: CASSWGDYEQYV.

The chain is built from TRBV10-3 and TRBJ2-7; 7 nucleotides match TRBD1. The V segment lost 6 bases and the J segment 2 bases; nucleotides outside the gene matches: 4. CDR3 size: 13 residues. Germline-derived CDR1 and CDR2 are ENHRY and SYGVKD. CDR3 residues: CAIRPGQPYEQYF. CDR3 sequence (DNA): TGTGCCATCAGGCCGGGACAGCCCTACGAGCAGTACTTC.

The gene calls are TRBV6-6 and TRBJ2-1, with D possibly matching TRBD1 (6 bases). V shed 0 bases and J shed 9 bases, with 12 bases lying between them. This CDR3 spans 14 amino acids. The V gene's germline CDR1 is MNHNY and CDR2 SVGAGI (reference sequence). The CDR3, as DNA: TGTGCCAGCAGTTACTCGGACAGCCTGGGTGAGCAGTTCTTC. It translates to CASSYSDSLGEQFF.

There are a few counts of this clonotype. The chain links TRBV4-2 to TRBJ1-6; 8 bases fit TRBD1. The J segment lost 0 bases and the V segment lost 2 bases, leaving 9 bases of the junction unmatched. The CDR3 sequence is 19 residues long. Germline assignment: CDR1 LGHNA and CDR2 YNFKEQ. The CDR3 spells CASSQTGQGTGSYNSPLHF. CDR3 nucleotides: TGTGCCAGCAGCCAAACCGGACAGGGCACTGGCTCCTATAATTCACCCCTCCACTTT.

The CDR3 spells CACSGGTGSYEQYF. The CDR3 bases are TGTGCCTGTTCGGGGGGCACGGGATCCTACGAGCAGTACTTC. This rearrangement joins TRBV30 to TRBJ2-7; the D gene is possibly TRBD2 (7 bases). V was pared by 6 bases and J by 1 base, with 16 bases between. The CDR3 is 14 residues long. Looked up from germline, CDR1 is GTSNPN and CDR2 is SVGIG (reference sequence).

This clonotype has a handful of counts. The chain carries TRBV15 and TRBJ2-7, with 8 nucleotides matching TRBD2. The trim removed 8 bases at V and 0 bases at J, leaving 3 bases unmatched. Looked up from germline, CDR1 is LNHNV and CDR2 is YYDKDF (reference sequence). CDR3 length equals 13 residues. Written as DNA, the CDR3 is TGTGCCACCCGGGGGGGCAGCTCCTACGAGCAGTACTTC. Residues: CATRGGSSYEQYF.

This chain connects TRBV21-1 to TRBJ2-3; TRBD1, as called in the table, went unchecked against the DNA. TRBV21-1 is flagged as a pseudogene. The CDR3 sequence is 15 residues long. The CDR3 sequence is CASSTGTGAPDTQYF. CDR3 DNA sequence: TGTGCCAGCAGCACCGGGACGGGTGCGCCAGATACGCAGTATTTT.

The rearrangement joins TRBV5-5 to TRBJ2-1; TRBD1 agrees at 10 bases. This CDR3 has 15 amino acids. Unmatched junction bases numbered 7, after V lost 2 bases and J lost 8 bases. CDR1 is SGHKS, CDR2 YYEKEE, per germline (reference sequence). This CDR3 is CASSFSWDRGDEQFF. In DNA form, the CDR3 reads TGTGCCAGCAGCTTCAGTTGGGACAGGGGCGATGAGCAGTTCTTC.

The rearrangement joins TRBV9 to TRBJ2-5; a possible D gene is TRBD2 (6 bases). From germline, CDR1 is SGDLS and CDR2 YYNGEE. This CDR3 comprises 16 residues. Trimming took off 2 bases at V and 5 bases at J, with 19 bases between the two ends. For the CDR3, the DNA is TGTGCCAGCAGCGTCTGGGCGGAGGGTCCCGTGGAGACCCAGTACTTC. Protein: CASSVWAEGPVETQYF.

This chain joins TRBV5-1 and TRBJ2-7; possible D gene TRBD2, 5 bases. Germline loops: CDR1 SGHRS, CDR2 YFSETQ. The CDR3 is 14 amino acids. Trimming cost V 0 bases and J 2 bases, with 9 bases left between them. The CDR3 here is CASSLAWEPYEQYV. The CDR3 DNA reads as TGCGCCAGCAGCTTGGCCTGGGAGCCCTACGAGCAGTACGTC.

This clonotype was seen a handful of times. This sequence joins TRBV7-8 and TRBJ2-3; D may be TRBD1 or TRBD2 (6 bases each). V lost 7 bases, J lost 2 bases, and 19 bases lay in between. Germline assignment: CDR1 SGHVS and CDR2 FQNEAQ. The CDR3 length is 16 residues. The CDR3 nucleotides read TGTGCCAGCAATCGGGCCGGGGGCGCGATCACAGATACGCAGTATTTT. Translated, it gives CASNRAGGAITDTQYF. The full variable domain, its missing parts supplied by reference TRBV7-8 and TRBJ2-3, is GAGVSQSPRYKVAKRGQDVALRCDPISGHVSLFWYQQALGQGPEFLTYFQNEAQLDKSGLPSDRFFAERPEGSVSTLKIQRTQQEDSAVYLCASNRAGGAITDTQYFGPGTRLTVL.

This clonotype has only a few counts. CDR3 in amino acids: CASSQASSSYNEQFF. The CDR3 nucleotides are TGCGCCAGCAGCCAAGCCTCTAGCTCCTACAATGAGCAGTTCTTC. The V call is TRBV4-3, the J call TRBJ2-1, with D hard to call. Germline assignment: CDR1 LGHNA and CDR2 YSLEER. V shed 1 base and J shed 0 bases, with 7 bases lying between them. The CDR3 totals 15 residues.

CDR3 amino acids: CASSYSTSHTGELFF. CDR3 in DNA: TGTGCCAGCAGTTACTCGACCAGTCACACCGGGGAGCTGTTTTTT. The chain links TRBV6-5 to TRBJ2-2; D not resolved. Germline lookup yields CDR1 MNHEY and CDR2 SVGAGI. The CDR3 covers 15 residues. Deletions cut 0 bases from V and 3 bases from J, with 8 bases between.

Only a few counts were recorded for this clonotype. The chain employs TRBV2 and TRBJ1-4; TRBD1 agrees at 8 bases. Germline V gene data show CDR1 as SNHLY and CDR2 as FYNNEI. The CDR3 runs to 14 residues. After removal of 4 bases from V and 8 bases from J, the junction contained 6 bases not matched to a gene. The CDR3 DNA sequence: TGTGCCAGCAGTGCACCAGGGGGCGGGGAAAAACTGTTTTTT. This translates into CASSAPGGGEKLFF.

This clonotype has just a few counts. This chain connects TRBV18 to TRBJ2-5; the D call may be TRBD1 or TRBD2 (5 bases each). V shed 4 bases and J shed 5 bases, with 20 bases lying between them. The CDR3 loop spans 16 amino acids. Germline-derived CDR1 and CDR2 are KGHSH and LQKENI. The CDR3 DNA follows: TGTGCCAGCTCACTACCGTCACCGGGACGCCGGGAGACCCAGTACTTC. It yields the protein CASSLPSPGRRETQYF.

The gene calls are TRBV5-1 and TRBJ1-6; no definite D call. Germline CDR1 is SGHRS and CDR2 is YFSETQ. The CDR3 is 12 amino acids. V was clipped by 5 bases and J by 7 bases, with 7 bases between them. The CDR3, as DNA: TGCGCCAGCAGTGGACCCAATTCACCCCTCCACTTT. Residues: CASSGPNSPLHF.

This clonotype was counted at least ten times. The chain employs TRBV12-3 or TRBV12-4 and TRBJ2-3; the D is unclear. This CDR3 comprises 13 residues. Trimming stripped 5 bases from V and 5 bases from J, with 11 bases between. The CDR3 region is CASSTTARDTQYF. The DNA for the CDR3 is TGTGCCAGCAGTACAACAGCCAGAGATACGCAGTATTTT.

Here the CDR3 reads CASSPPAFSQPQHF. The CDR3 region has the DNA TGTGCCAGCTCACCACCCGCCTTCTCGCAGCCCCAGCATTTT. The V call is TRBV18, the J call TRBJ1-5, with unresolved D. V was pared by 0 bases and J by 7 bases, with 10 bases between. Germline loops: CDR1 KGHSH, CDR2 LQKENI. The CDR3 covers 14 residues.

This chain joins TRBV9 and TRBJ2-2; 8 positions agree with TRBD1. Trimming at V came to 0 bases and at J to 0 bases, leaving 4 bases not matched to a gene. This CDR3 is 17 amino acids long. Germline V gene lookup returns CDR1 SGDLS and CDR2 YYNGEE. As DNA, the CDR3 is TGTGCCAGCAGCGTAGGATGGGGACAGGCGAACACCGGGGAGCTGTTTTTT. This encodes CASSVGWGQANTGELFF.

This rearrangement joins TRBV12-3 or TRBV12-4 to TRBJ2-3, with D unresolved. Trimming took off 6 bases at V and 4 bases at J, with 8 bases between the two ends. CDR3 length: 12 amino acids. DNA for the CDR3: TGTGCCAGCAGGTTCTGGCCAGATACGCAGTATTTT. It codes for CASRFWPDTQYF.

This clonotype has more than one count but fewer than ten. This rearrangement joins TRBV9 to TRBJ2-1; D might be TRBD1 (5 bases). Germline V lookup: CDR1 SGDLS, CDR2 YYNGEE. The V end was cut by 0 bases, the J end by 2 bases, with 9 bases between. CDR3 length: 15 residues. CDR3 amino acids: CASSVGGPAYNEQFF. DNA for the CDR3: TGTGCCAGCAGCGTAGGGGGCCCCGCCTACAATGAGCAGTTCTTC.

This clonotype was detected a few times. The chain links TRBV6-2 or TRBV6-3 to TRBJ2-1; 8 bases are shared with TRBD1. The CDR3 extends over 16 amino acids. Per germline, CDR1 MNHEY and CDR2 SVGEGT. Trimming took 6 bases from V and 0 from J; bases not matched to a gene: 7. The CDR3 DNA sequence: TGTGCCAGCAGGCGGGGACAGGCCTACTCCTACAATGAGCAGTTCTTC. Its protein is CASRRGQAYSYNEQFF.